Following are 31 T cell receptor beta chains from one sample sequenced in a study of tumor-infiltrating lymphocytes in primary liver carcinoma. Joint extraction of RNA and DNA used roughly 19-33 mg of bulk tissue that was unsorted. TCR beta cDNA was made from around 520 ng total RNA with a constant-region primer. Three-round nested multiplex PCR performed with slightly modified ARM-PCR produced the TCR beta libraries. Primers for the first two PCR rounds were TRBV1-TRBV30 forward primers and a C-beta reverse primer (about 10 cycles per round). Each CDR3 protein gets one entry after TCRdb re-called the multiplex PCR reads with MiXCR. The sample includes tens of thousands of distinct CDR3 sequences, 60% to 75% seen only once; the top ten take roughly a fifth. Sequenced: liver tumor tissue from sampling region 1. Subset meaning: tumor region T1, superior pole. These receptor sequences come from a man aged 40-55 years with primary liver carcinoma and hepatitis B virus infection.

Concerning this clonotype itself: The CDR3 end shows no conserved phenylalanine or tryptophan, and so a read error is likely. The chain joins TRBV10-3 to TRBJ2-6; no definite D call. The CDR3 runs 13 residues. Per the germline V gene, CDR1 is ENHRY and CDR2 is SYGVKD. V gave up 9 bases and J gave up 1 base, with 7 bases separating them. The CDR3 DNA reads as TGTGCCATGGAACCTTCTGGGGCCAACGTCCTGACTCTC. Residues: CAMEPSGANVLTL.

This chain links TRBV6-1 with TRBJ1-1, with 9 bases identical to TRBD1. The V segment lost 7 bases and the J segment 6 bases; nucleotides outside the gene matches: 9. CDR1 is MNHNS, CDR2 SASEGT, per germline. This CDR3 has 14 residues. CDR3 sequence (DNA): TGTGCCAGCATCGATAGGACAGGGGCCTCTGAAGCTTTCTTT. It specifies CASIDRTGASEAFF.

Turning to this clonotype: A much larger clone is a single base away; this may be a read error. The chain recombines TRBV7-8 with TRBJ2-2; D perhaps matches TRBD2 (6 bases). The CDR3 is 17 residues long. Germline CDR1 reads SGHVS; CDR2 reads FQNEAQ. As DNA, the CDR3 is TGTGCCAGCAGCTTAGGGGGAGGAGGGGTGAACACCGAGGAGCTGTTTTTT. This gives the protein CASSLGGGGVNTEELFF.

About this clonotype: Mismatch with germline at one junction end may stem from a read error. The chain couples TRBV6-5 to TRBJ2-7, with D possibly being TRBD2 (6 bases). This CDR3 has 14 residues. Germline V gene data show CDR1 as MNHEY and CDR2 as SVGAGI. The CDR3 loop is CASRETRAGYELYF. DNA of the CDR3: TGTGCCAGCAGGGAGACTAGAGCGGGTTACGAGCTGTACTTT.

In the case of this clonotype: The junction differs from germline at one of its ends, possibly a read error. This chain joins TRBV6-6 and TRBJ1-6; D not resolved. Per the germline V gene, CDR1 is MNHNY and CDR2 is SVGAGI (reference sequence). There are 18 residues in the CDR3. The CDR3 region has the DNA TGTGTCAGCAGTTACTTTCTCCGGGCCCCGAGGTGGAATTCACCCCTCCACTTC. Its translation: CVSSYFLRAPRWNSPLHF.

A remark on this clonotype: Germline is not matched at one junction end, which may reflect a read error. This chain links TRBV6-5 with TRBJ2-6; 9 positions match TRBD1. This CDR3 comprises 17 residues. Germline V CDR1 and CDR2: MNHEY, SVGAGI. The CDR3: CTSRLGQGSSGANVLTF. The CDR3 bases are TGTACCAGCAGATTGGGACAGGGATCCTCTGGGGCCAACGTCCTGACTTTC.

As concerns this clonotype: A much larger clone is a single base away; this may be a read error. The genes are TRBV7-9 and TRBJ2-1, with 13 bases identical to TRBD2. Germline V gene data show CDR1 as SEHNR and CDR2 as FQNEAQ (reference sequence). This CDR3 spans 15 amino acids. The CDR3 DNA reads TGTGTCAGCAGCTGGACTAGCGGGAGTTTAGATGAGCAGTTCTTC. Residues: CVSSWTSGSLDEQFF.

The chain employs TRBV20-1 and TRBJ2-7; D uncertain. This CDR3 is built from 11 residues. Germline-derived CDR1 and CDR2 are DFQATT and SNEGSKA (reference sequence). Trimming pared 5 bases from V and 6 bases from J, leaving 11 bases between. The CDR3 protein is CSAPLDTEQYF. The CDR3 DNA follows: TGCAGTGCTCCCTTGGATACCGAGCAGTACTTC.

Regarding this clonotype: The junction and the germline gene differ at one end; a read error may be behind it. The rearrangement links TRBV6-4 to TRBJ2-3; 8 bases agree with TRBD2. Germline assignment: CDR1 MRHNA and CDR2 SNTAGT. CDR3 length: 15 amino acids. CDR3 nucleotide sequence: TGTGCCAGCAATGAATTCGGGAGGGCCACAGATACGCAGTTTTTC. Its protein is CASNEFGRATDTQFF.

This clonotype showed up many times. The chain has TRBV4-1 and TRBJ1-5; D call uncertain. V lost 0 bases and J 1 base, leaving 7 bases between the germline ends. Looked up from germline, CDR1 is MGHRA and CDR2 is YSYEKL. The CDR3 covers 15 residues. CDR3 sequence: CASSQDGGSNQPQHF. The CDR3, as DNA: TGCGCCAGCAGCCAAGATGGAGGGAGCAATCAGCCCCAGCATTTT.

J is TRBJ2-7 and V is TRBV11-2; 9 bases map to TRBD1. Germline V CDR1 and CDR2: SGHAT, FQNNGV. With V trimmed by 3 bases and J by 6 bases, 15 bases remained unmatched. This CDR3 has 17 amino acids. The DNA of the CDR3 is TGTGCCAGCAGCTTCGGCCCGCCGGGACAGGGAAGCTGCGAGCAGTACTTC. Translated, it gives CASSFGPPGQGSCEQYF.

V and J are TRBV5-1 and TRBJ2-1, with 10 bases fitting TRBD2. Germline V gene sequence: CDR1 SGHRS, CDR2 YFSETQ. V lost 5 bases to trimming and J lost 7 bases; unmatched junction nucleotides: 12. The CDR3 is 16 residues long. For the CDR3, the DNA is TGCGCCAGCAGTGGGCGCTCTAGCGGGAGTGGTAATGAGCAGTTCTTC. Its protein product is CASSGRSSGSGNEQFF.

With regard to this clonotype: A read error may produce the germline difference seen at one junction end. The chain employs TRBV6-1 and TRBJ1-1; D may be TRBD1 (5 bases). This CDR3 spans 13 amino acids. Germline CDR1 MNHNS, CDR2 SASEGT. The CDR3: CTSSLGENTVAFF. The CDR3 DNA reads as TGTACCAGCAGTTTGGGGGAGAACACTGTAGCTTTCTTT.

Remarks on this clonotype: A single base separates this from a much larger clone, so it may be a read error. Here the CDR3 reads CASSLAPAGNIIYF. The CDR3 coding sequence is TGTGCCAGCAGCTTAGCTCCAGCTGGAAACATCATATATTTT. The chain is built from TRBV7-9 and TRBJ1-3; D is unclear. CDR3 length: 14 amino acids. Germline-derived CDR1 and CDR2 are SEHNR and FQNEAQ (reference sequence).

This rearrangement joins TRBV6-1 to TRBJ2-7, with D uncertain. Deletions cut 1 base from V and 2 bases from J, with 3 bases between. The CDR3 is made up of 12 amino acids. Per germline, CDR1 MNHNS and CDR2 SASEGT. This CDR3 reads CASSEEAYEQYF. CDR3 in DNA: TGTGCCAGCAGTGAAGAGGCCTACGAGCAGTACTTC.

The chain has TRBV29-1 and TRBJ2-1; D uncertain. V lost 4 bases to trimming and J lost 7 bases, with 8 bases between them. CDR1 is SQVTM, CDR2 ANQGSEA, per germline. The length of the CDR3 is 11 residues. CDR3 bases: TGCAGCGTTGTTAAGAGGAATGAGCAGTTCTTC. It is translated as CSVVKRNEQFF.

This chain links TRBV6-6 with TRBJ1-1; no definite D call. CDR1 and CDR2 from the germline V gene are MNHNY and SVGAGI (reference sequence). This CDR3 is 12 amino acids long. CDR3: CVSSYGDTEAFF. DNA for the CDR3: TGTGTCAGTAGTTACGGGGATACTGAAGCTTTCTTT.

This clonotype turned up a few times. The V call is TRBV30, the J call TRBJ2-3; D may be TRBD1 (6 bases). CDR1 is GTSNPN and CDR2 is SVGIG in the germline V gene (reference sequence). This CDR3 is 13 amino acids long. V lost 1 base and J lost 5, with 10 bases in between. The CDR3 DNA reads TGTGCCTGGAGTGAGGGGGAGAAAGATACGCAGTATTTT. This codes for CAWSEGEKDTQYF.

This clonotype was detected once. The V call is TRBV12-3 or TRBV12-4, the J call TRBJ1-5; TRBD1 agrees at 7 bases. The CDR3 extends over 14 amino acids. Written as DNA, the CDR3 is TGTGTCAACAGTTTGGACAGGAGCGATCAGCCCCAGCATTTT. Its translation is CVNSLDRSDQPQHF.

To note about this clonotype: A read error may produce the germline difference seen at one junction end. This chain connects TRBV10-3 to TRBJ2-5; 8 bases map to TRBD1. Germline V CDR1 and CDR2: ENHRY, SYGVKD. The CDR3 runs 14 residues. The CDR3 region is CAVEDRAFGETQYF. The CDR3 nucleotides are TGTGCCGTGGAGGACAGGGCATTCGGAGAGACTCAGTACTTC.

Comment on this clonotype: The junction does not match germline at one end; this may be a read error. The chain recombines TRBV7-3 with TRBJ2-1, with 15 bases matching TRBD2. The CDR3 has 20 residues. Germline assignment: CDR1 SGHTA and CDR2 FQGTGA. The CDR3 region is CSSSLIGEGGTSGRKHEQFF. In DNA, the CDR3 is TGTTCCAGCAGCTTAATCGGCGAGGGAGGGACTAGCGGGAGGAAACATGAGCAGTTCTTC.

Remarks on this clonotype: Without the conserved terminal phenylalanine or tryptophan, this CDR3 likely stems from a read error. CDR3 bases: TGCAGGGTTGAACTAAGGGGCCTCGGCGGCATTCAGTACCTC. This encodes CRVELRGLGGIQYL. V gene TRBV29-1 combines with J gene TRBJ2-4; D perhaps matches TRBD1 (5 bases). Germline CDR1 is SQVTM and CDR2 is ANQGSEA. The CDR3 consists of 14 residues.

Worth noting for this clonotype: One end of the junction varies from germline; a read error may be responsible. The CDR3 DNA is TGTGCCATCAGTGACGAGGCGAATGATCAGTTCTTC. Translated: CAISDEANDQFF. V is TRBV10-3 and J is TRBJ2-1; D not certain. The CDR3 sequence is 12 residues long. CDR1 ENHRY and CDR2 SYGVKD come from the germline V gene.

About this clonotype itself: One junction end does not reproduce the germline sequence, and a read error may be involved. The genes are TRBV10-1 and TRBJ2-7; D tentatively reads TRBD1 or TRBD2 (6 bases each). Germline CDR1 is WNHNN and CDR2 is SYGVQD (reference sequence). CDR3 length equals 15 residues. CDR3 amino acids: CASSGGGPPFYEQYF. In nucleotides, the CDR3 is TGCGCCAGTAGTGGAGGGGGACCCCCTTTCTACGAGCAGTACTTC.

In the case of this clonotype: The junction does not match germline at one end; this may be a read error. The chain joins TRBV29-1 to TRBJ2-3; tentative D call: TRBD1 (5 bases). The CDR3 extends over 14 amino acids. Germline values: CDR1 SQVTM, CDR2 ANQGSEA. The DNA of the CDR3 is TGCAGCAGCTCAACGCAGGGTGTTGGAGATACGCAGTGTTTT. It translates to CSSSTQGVGDTQCF.

To note about this clonotype: At one end the junction does not follow the germline gene, possibly because of a read error. This chain joins TRBV11-2 and TRBJ2-1; 8 bases map to TRBD2. CDR3 size: 14 residues. Germline assignment: CDR1 SGHAT and CDR2 FQNNGV. In DNA form, the CDR3 reads TGTGTCGGCAGCCTAGCGGGCTCCTACAATGAGCAGTTTTTC. Its protein is CVGSLAGSYNEQFF.

Turning to this clonotype: Being one base from a much bigger clone, this may be a read error. The chain recombines TRBV10-3 with TRBJ2-7; maybe TRBD1 (5 bases). Trimming removed 0 bases at V and 9 bases at J, with 9 bases between. Germline CDR1 reads ENHRY; CDR2 reads SYGVKD. This CDR3 comprises 12 residues. The CDR3 here is CAISESADTQYF. For the CDR3, the DNA is TGTGCCATCAGTGAGTCGGCGGACACGCAGTACTTC.

A note on this clonotype: A much bigger clone sits one base away, suggesting this may be a read error. J is TRBJ2-7 and V is TRBV14; 10 nucleotides line up with TRBD2. With 4 bases clipped from V and 3 bases from J, the junction kept 3 bases outside the gene matches. There are 14 residues in the CDR3. CDR1 and CDR2 from the germline V gene are SGHDN and FVKESK. CDR3 in DNA: TGTGCCAGCAGCCTCTCTAGCGGGAGCTACGAGCAGTACTTC. Translated, it gives CASSLSSGSYEQYF.

For this clonotype: A single base separates this from a much larger clone, so it may be a read error. The J gene is TRBJ2-2, the V gene TRBV7-8, with 13 bases aligning to TRBD2. The V gene end was trimmed by 2 bases and the J gene end by 5 bases; junction bases not matched to a gene: 5. The length of the CDR3 is 17 residues. Germline CDR1 reads SGHVS; CDR2 reads FQNEAQ. The CDR3 loop is CASSLPGLAGRTGELFF. The CDR3, as DNA: TGTGCCAGCAGCTTACCGGGACTAGCGGGAAGGACCGGGGAGCTGTTTTTT.

A remark on this clonotype: One end of the junction varies from germline; a read error may be responsible. The chain couples TRBV7-2 to TRBJ2-7, with 12 positions matching TRBD2. CDR1 SGHTA and CDR2 FQGNSA come from the germline V gene. The CDR3 has 14 amino acids. CDR3 sequence: CVSSWTSGTYEQYF. CDR3 sequence (DNA): TGTGTCAGCAGCTGGACTAGCGGGACCTATGAGCAGTACTTC.

This clonotype was detected a few times. A read error may produce the germline difference seen at one junction end. The chain employs TRBV29-1 and TRBJ2-5; D might be TRBD1 or TRBD2, each matching 5 bases. Germline V gives CDR1 SQVTM, CDR2 ANQGSEA. The CDR3 extends over 11 amino acids. This CDR3 reads CSVGVGETQYF. CDR3 DNA: TGCAGCGTTGGGGTGGGGGAGACCCAGTACTTT.